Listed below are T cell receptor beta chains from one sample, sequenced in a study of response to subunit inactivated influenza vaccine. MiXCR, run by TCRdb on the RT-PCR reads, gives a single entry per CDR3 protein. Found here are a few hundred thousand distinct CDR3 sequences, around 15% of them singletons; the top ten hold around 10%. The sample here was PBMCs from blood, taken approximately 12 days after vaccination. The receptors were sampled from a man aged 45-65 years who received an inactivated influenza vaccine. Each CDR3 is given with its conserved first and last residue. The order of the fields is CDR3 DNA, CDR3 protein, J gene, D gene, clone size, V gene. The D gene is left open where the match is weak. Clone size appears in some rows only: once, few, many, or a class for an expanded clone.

DNA: TGTGCCAGCAGTAACACCGGGATAAAAGGTTCACCCCTCCACTTT
CDR3: CASSNTGIKGSPLHF
J: TRBJ1-6
D: NA
size: few
V: TRBV12-3/TRBV12-4

DNA: TGCGCCAGCAGCTACCAGGCGTCCGATGAGCAGTTCTTC
CDR3: CASSYQASDEQFF
J: TRBJ2-1
D: NA
size: many
V: TRBV5-1

DNA: TGTGCCAGCAGCACCCCTGCCCCAAAAAAGGTTTATGCCACTGAAGCTTTCTTT
CDR3: CASSTPAPKKVYATEAFF
J: TRBJ1-1
D: NA
size: NA
V: TRBV11-1

DNA: TGTGCCAGCATGACCGGGACAGGGTACGAGCAGTACTTC
CDR3: CASMTGTGYEQYF
J: TRBJ2-7
D: TRBD1
size: many
V: TRBV28

DNA: TGTGCCAGCACCGATACTAGCGGGAGATCCCACAATGAGCAGTTCTTC
CDR3: CASTDTSGRSHNEQFF
J: TRBJ2-1
D: TRBD2
size: NA
V: TRBV25-1

DNA: TGTGCCGTACAGGGGGCAAACACCGGGGAGCTGTTTTTT
CDR3: CAVQGANTGELFF
J: TRBJ2-2
D: TRBD1
size: many
V: TRBV6-6

DNA: TGTGCCAGCAGTCCCCGGGGGGCCGGAGAGACCCAGTACTTC
CDR3: CASSPRGAGETQYF
J: TRBJ2-5
D: NA
size: few
V: TRBV12-3/TRBV12-4

DNA: TGTGCCAGCAGCTCTGGTGGGTACCGGAACACTGAAGCTTTCTTT
CDR3: CASSSGGYRNTEAFF
J: TRBJ1-1
D: NA
size: NA
V: TRBV7-8

DNA: TGTGCCAGCAGCCTTGACAGGCGTCCCACCGGGGAGCTGTTTTTT
CDR3: CASSLDRRPTGELFF
J: TRBJ2-2
D: NA
size: NA
V: TRBV5-6

DNA: TGTGCCAGCAGCAGCGGGACTAGGGGCACATACGAGCAGTACTTC
CDR3: CASSSGTRGTYEQYF
J: TRBJ2-7
D: TRBD2
size: many
V: TRBV27

DNA: TGCGCCAGCAGCCTGTTCGAAACCGGCTCCTACGAGCAGTACTTC
CDR3: CASSLFETGSYEQYF
J: TRBJ2-7
D: NA
size: few
V: TRBV4-3